This T cell receptor beta chain was documented in a study of CD8 T cells in Susac syndrome. Broader study findings: The number of individuals included in the study's TCR sequencing and HLA analysis was acknowledged as relatively small.

The germline CDR1 and CDR2 sequences are SGHTA and FQGNSA. V lost 4 bases to trimming and J lost 3 bases, with 21 bases between them. This CDR3 is built from 17 residues. Comment on this clonotype: The antigen is undetermined.

Blood CD8+ and CD4+ T cells underwent high-throughput TCR beta sequencing. Negative isolation yielded the CD8+ and CD4+ T cells, while FACS enriched the TEMRA cells. Random-hexamer reverse transcription was applied to 0.5 to 1 ug RNA. TCR beta CDR3 was amplified by immunoSEQ multiplex PCR. This amplification extended across 54 Vbeta and 13 Jbeta segments. TCRdb itself ran the immunoSEQ multiplex PCR reads through MiXCR, one entry per CDR3 protein. The repertoire has about 300,000 distinct CDR3 sequences, 80% to 90% of them found once; the top ten carry over 0.095%. This receptor was obtained from a human donor with multiple sclerosis. The sequenced sample consisted of CD8+ T cells from PBMCs. This sequence joins TRBV7-2 and TRBJ1-2, with a weak D call TRBD1 (5 bases). The CDR3 nucleotides read TGTGCCAGCAGCTATTCAACATACGGGGGTCTGGACTATGGCTACACCTTC. Translated, it gives CASSYSTYGGLDYGYTF.